Listed here is a single T cell receptor (beta chain). Its target is not known. This sample was included in a study of neurological immune-mediated disorders. Study-wide findings and caveats: No CDR3 amino acid sequences recurred among expanded clones across subjects, suggesting private repertoires in all groups.

MiXCR, run by TCRdb on the 5' RACE reads, gives a single entry per CDR3 protein. The sample carries around 71,000 distinct CDR3 sequences, roughly an eighth recorded once. As for time point: longitudinal time-point 1 (baseline). Per germline, CDR1 MNHEY and CDR2 SVGAGI. The CDR3 is 15 amino acids. The junction had 8 bases not matched to a gene; V was cut back by 6 bases and J by 1 base. Sequenced sample: PBMCs. The receptor was derived from a female donor with HTLV-1-associated myelopathy (HAM/TSP). This sequence joins TRBV6-5 and TRBJ2-5; 7 bases are shared with TRBD2. The CDR3 DNA sequence: TGTGCCAGCAGCTCCCCAAGCGGGGCCCAAGAGACCCAGTACTTC. This gives the protein CASSSPSGAQETQYF.